The next 30 T cell receptor beta chains were all read from a single sample in a study of Graves' ophthalmopathy and Graves' hyperthyroidism (dated by TCRdb to 2016 to 2019). The run used an Illumina HiSeq 2000. For repertoire sequencing, the TCR beta CDR3 regions were amplified from RNA transcripts. The first round of RT-PCR was done with HTBI primers and the Qiagen OneStep RT-PCR kit, and was followed by a second round of multiplex PCR, then size selection and purification. TCRdb reprocessed the public reads (quality trimming at Q25 with fastp, clone calling with MiXCR) and kept in-frame beta chains. Under each unique CDR3 protein, matching rows form one entry showing the most common genes and DNA. This sample has 200,000 to 250,000 distinct CDR3 sequences in its table, and 45% of those were observed once. The ten top clones hold roughly 50% of the sample. Sequences were obtained from peripheral blood. The receptors were gathered from an adult man with Graves' ophthalmopathy.

V gene TRBV7-9 combines with J gene TRBJ2-2; perhaps TRBD1 as D (7 bases). Germline CDR1 SEHNR, CDR2 FQNEAQ (reference sequence). There are 15 residues in the CDR3. V was cut by 5 bases and J by 3 bases, with 13 bases left in between. CDR3 region: CASSPDREDTGELFF. The CDR3 DNA sequence: TGTGCCAGCAGCCCCGACAGGGAGGACACCGGGGAGCTGTTTTTT.

This clonotype was seen a handful of times. The genes are TRBV19 and TRBJ1-2; D is unresolved. V lost 7 bases and J 8 bases, leaving 14 bases between the germline ends. Germline assignment: CDR1 LNHDA and CDR2 SQIVND (reference sequence). The CDR3 loop spans 12 amino acids. CDR3 DNA sequence: TGTGCCAGTACCCCGGGGAAAGGGGGCTACACCTTC. Its translation is CASTPGKGGYTF.

This clonotype was observed a few times. V and J are TRBV10-3 and TRBJ1-1; D not certain. Germline V gene sequence: CDR1 ENHRY, CDR2 SYGVKD. This CDR3 comprises 15 residues. V was clipped by 4 bases and J by 1 base, with 13 bases between them. The CDR3 reads CAISAWSRENTEAFF. As DNA, the CDR3 is TGTGCCATCAGTGCTTGGTCCAGAGAGAACACTGAAGCTTTCTTT.

This chain uses TRBV9 with TRBJ1-2; TRBD1 is a possible D gene (5 bases). CDR1 is SGDLS and CDR2 is YYNGEE in the germline V gene. The CDR3 is made up of 13 amino acids. The V gene lost 6 bases and the J gene lost 4 bases, with 13 bases spanning the gap. CDR3: CASTPEGTYGYTF. As DNA, the CDR3 is TGTGCCAGCACCCCGGAGGGGACCTATGGCTACACCTTC.

This clonotype was detected a few times. The chain is built from TRBV7-9 and TRBJ1-1, with D possibly being TRBD1 (5 bases). The CDR3 is made up of 13 amino acids. Deletions cut 4 bases from V and 7 bases from J, with 13 bases between. The V gene's germline CDR1 is SEHNR and CDR2 FQNEAQ (reference sequence). The CDR3, as DNA: TGTGCCAGCAGCTCTGCCGGGACTTTTGAAGCTTTCTTT. Translation gives CASSSAGTFEAFF.

This clonotype came up a few times. The chain links TRBV2 to TRBJ1-5, with a possible D match to TRBD1 (6 bases). CDR3 length: 14 amino acids. The V end was cut by 6 bases, the J end by 4 bases, with 13 bases between. CDR1 is SNHLY and CDR2 is FYNNEI in the germline V gene. CDR3 in DNA: TGTGCCAGCAGGGCGGGACAACCTAATCAGCCCCAGCATTTT. It yields the protein CASRAGQPNQPQHF. The whole variable domain, remainder taken from reference TRBV2 and TRBJ1-5, is EPEVTQTPSHQVTQMGQEVILRCVPISNHLYFYWYRQILGQKVEFLVSFYNNEISEKSEIFDDQFSVERPDGSNFTLKIRSTKLEDSAMYFCASRAGQPNQPQHFGDGTRLSIL.

This rearrangement joins TRBV24-1 to TRBJ2-2; maybe TRBD1 (6 bases). CDR1 is KGHDR and CDR2 is SFDVKD in the germline V gene. V was clipped by 2 bases and J by 4 bases, with 16 bases between them. CDR3 length: 17 amino acids. The CDR3 bases are TGTGCCACCAGTGATTGGGCGGAGACAGGCCCCACCGGGGAGCTGTTTTTT. It translates to CATSDWAETGPTGELFF.

The gene calls are TRBV28 and TRBJ2-7; possibly TRBD2 for D (5 bases). The V end was cut by 3 bases, the J end by 2 bases, with 14 bases between. Germline V gene data show CDR1 as MDHEN and CDR2 as SYDVKM. This CDR3 has 15 amino acids. The CDR3 spells CASSFYSRGTYEQYF. In nucleotides, the CDR3 is TGTGCCAGCAGTTTTTATAGTCGGGGAACCTACGAGCAGTACTTC. Full variable domain (outside the CDR3, taken from reference TRBV28 and TRBJ2-7): DVKVTQSSRYLVKRTGEKVFLECVQDMDHENMFWYRQDPGLGLRLIYFSYDVKMKEKGDIPEGYSVSREKKERFSLILESASTNQTSMYLCASSFYSRGTYEQYFGPGTRLTVT.

This clonotype was detected only a few times. The chain carries TRBV20-1 and TRBJ1-6; 7 bases align to TRBD1. In germline, CDR1 is DFQATT, CDR2 SNEGSKA (reference sequence). This CDR3 region has 14 residues. The junction had 7 bases not matched to a gene; V was cut back by 6 bases and J by 5 bases. The CDR3 reads CSAPTDRDNSPLHF. DNA for the CDR3: TGCAGTGCCCCAACCGACAGGGATAATTCACCCCTCCACTTT.

This clonotype was found many times. The rearrangement links TRBV6-9 to TRBJ1-1; the D is unclear. Trimming pared 4 bases from V and 0 bases from J, leaving 15 bases between. The CDR3 sequence is 16 residues long. In germline, CDR1 is MNHGY, CDR2 SVAAGI. The CDR3: CASSFRPAIMNTEAFF. CDR3 bases: TGTGCCAGCAGTTTCCGTCCGGCAATAATGAACACTGAAGCTTTCTTT.

V and J are TRBV7-9 and TRBJ1-5; 10 bases agree with TRBD1. Germline V lookup: CDR1 SEHNR, CDR2 FQNEAQ (reference sequence). V dropped 6 bases and J dropped 9; count of bases not matched to a gene: 17. The CDR3 consists of 17 residues. CDR3 sequence reads: CASRDEDDRGHDRPQHF. For the CDR3, the DNA is TGTGCCAGCAGAGACGAGGATGACAGGGGGCACGATCGGCCCCAGCATTTT. The variable domain in full, with the rest retrieved from reference TRBV7-9 and TRBJ1-5, is DTGVSQNPRHKITKRGQNVTFRCDPISEHNRLYWYRQTLGQGPEFLTYFQNEAQLEKSRLLSDRFSAERPKGSFSTLEIQRTEQGDSAMYLCASRDEDDRGHDRPQHFGDGTRLSIL.

The gene calls are TRBV20-1 and TRBJ2-7, with D perhaps matching TRBD2 (6 bases). Germline CDR1 is DFQATT and CDR2 is SNEGSKA (reference sequence). V was shortened by 2 bases and J by 0 bases, with 8 bases between the two germline ends. The CDR3 has 13 residues. CDR3 in DNA: TGCAGTGCTAGACGGGGGTCCTCCTACGAGCAGTACTTC. Translated: CSARRGSSYEQYF.

The CDR3 region has the DNA TGTGCCACCAGTGATTTTAGCGGGAGTATGGATACGCAGTATTTT. The encoded protein is CATSDFSGSMDTQYF. The chain uses TRBV24-1 and TRBJ2-3, with TRBD2 matching over 9 bases. Germline CDR1 KGHDR, CDR2 SFDVKD. The CDR3 covers 15 residues. J was trimmed by 6 bases and V by 1 base; bases with no gene match: 4.

This sequence joins TRBV11-3 and TRBJ1-1; D is uncertain. The ends were cut back, 1 base at V and 6 bases at J, with 6 bases in the middle. Germline loops: CDR1 SGHNT, CDR2 YENEEA. The CDR3 is 12 residues long. Here the CDR3 DNA reads TGTGCCAGCAGCTTAGGGGTCCCTGAAGCTTTCTTT. This translates into CASSLGVPEAFF. Together with reference TRBV11-3 and TRBJ1-1, the CDR3 gives the full variable domain: EAGVVQSPRYKIIEKKQPVAFWCNPISGHNTLYWYLQNLGQGPELLIRYENEEAVDDSQLPKDRFSAERLKGVDSTLKIQPAELGDSAVYLCASSLGVPEAFFGQGTRLTVV.

This clonotype occurred a few times. The V gene is TRBV14, the J gene TRBJ2-7, with D maybe TRBD2 (6 bases). The CDR3 loop spans 14 amino acids. The ends were cut back, 3 bases at V and 3 bases at J, with 12 bases in the middle. Germline V gene sequence: CDR1 SGHDN, CDR2 FVKESK. The CDR3 sequence is CASSHSGSLYEQYF. DNA of the CDR3: TGTGCCAGCAGCCATAGCGGCAGCCTCTACGAGCAGTACTTC.

This clonotype was seen only a few times. The chain employs TRBV11-3 and TRBJ1-1; TRBD1 might be the D (5 bases). Germline CDR1 reads SGHNT; CDR2 reads YENEEA. V was clipped by 3 bases and J by 0 bases, with 14 bases between them. CDR3 length: 16 residues. In nucleotides, the CDR3 is TGTGCCAGCAGCTTCGGCGGGACTCTGGTGAACACTGAAGCTTTCTTT. Translated: CASSFGGTLVNTEAFF.

Concerning this clonotype itself: One junction end does not reproduce the germline sequence, and a read error may be involved. This rearrangement joins TRBV19 to TRBJ1-4; D is ambiguous. The CDR3 length is 16 residues. The V gene's germline CDR1 is LNHDA and CDR2 SQIVND (reference sequence). The CDR3 region is CASSAQYPIAGERLFF. CDR3 sequence (DNA): TGTGCCAGTAGTGCACAGTACCCGATCGCAGGTGAAAGACTGTTTTTT.

This clonotype was found a few times. V usage is TRBV20-1 and J usage is TRBJ1-1, with TRBD1 matching over 10 bases. V was clipped by 4 bases and J by 11 bases; unmatched bases: 7. The CDR3 consists of 12 residues. Germline assignment: CDR1 DFQATT and CDR2 SNEGSKA (reference sequence). CDR3 nucleotides: TGCAGTGCTATGACAGGGGGCGCGAGGGCTTTCTTT. Amino acids: CSAMTGGARAFF.

The rearrangement links TRBV25-1 to TRBJ2-3, with a tentative D call TRBD2 (7 bases). Trimming took off 6 bases at V and 3 bases at J, with 13 bases between the two ends. There are 14 residues in the CDR3. From germline, CDR1 is MGHDK and CDR2 SYGVNS. For the CDR3, the DNA is TGTGCCAGCAGCCGGACTAGGGGGACAGATACGCAGTATTTT. It codes for CASSRTRGTDTQYF.

The rearrangement links TRBV10-3 to TRBJ1-1; 10 positions match TRBD1. This CDR3 contains 13 residues. From germline, CDR1 is ENHRY and CDR2 SYGVKD. V trimming: 3 bases; J trimming: 11 bases; junction bases outside the gene matches: 6. CDR3 sequence (DNA): TGTGCCATCAGTGAAGGGACAGGGGAGGAGGCTTTCTTT. This encodes CAISEGTGEEAFF.

J is TRBJ1-5 and V is TRBV10-3; no clear D. CDR1 ENHRY and CDR2 SYGVKD come from the germline V gene. CDR3 length equals 16 residues. The V gene lost 1 base and the J gene lost 0 bases, with 10 bases spanning the gap. CDR3 amino acids: CAISEYKPSSNQPQHF. The CDR3 nucleotides read TGTGCCATCAGTGAGTATAAGCCAAGTAGCAATCAGCCCCAGCATTTT.

This clonotype was observed a single time. This rearrangement joins TRBV19 to TRBJ2-2; 7 positions agree with TRBD1. Germline CDR1 LNHDA, CDR2 SQIVND (reference sequence). This CDR3 region has 14 residues. Trimming cost V 5 bases and J 6 bases; bases outside gene matches: 6. The CDR3 loop reads CASSPQGWAGELFF. DNA of the CDR3: TGTGCCAGTAGTCCACAGGGGTGGGCCGGGGAGCTGTTTTTT.

The chain carries TRBV13 and TRBJ1-2; TRBD1 aligns across 7 bases. Germline CDR1 reads PRHDT; CDR2 reads FYEKMQ (reference sequence). There are 15 residues in the CDR3. V lost 2 bases, J lost 3 bases, and 6 bases stayed unmatched. CDR3 in DNA: TGTGCCAGCAGCTTAAAGGGGACAGACGACTATGGCTACACCTTC. The encoded protein is CASSLKGTDDYGYTF.

V is TRBV5-5 and J is TRBJ1-1; the match to TRBD1 covers 8 bases. Germline-derived CDR1 and CDR2 are SGHKS and YYEKEE (reference sequence). J gave up 1 base and V 2 bases, and 1 base lay outside the gene matches. The CDR3 is 14 amino acids. CDR3 residues: CASSFGTGNTEAFF. The CDR3 nucleotides are TGTGCCAGCAGCTTTGGGACAGGGAACACTGAAGCTTTCTTT. Filled out from reference TRBV5-5 and TRBJ1-1, the complete variable domain reads DAGVTQSPTHLIKTRGQQVTLRCSPISGHKSVSWYQQVLGQGPQFIFQYYEKEERGRGNFPDRFSARQFPNYSSELNVNALLLGDSALYLCASSFGTGNTEAFFGQGTRLTVV.

The genes are TRBV9 and TRBJ2-2; possible D gene TRBD1, 5 bases. Looked up from germline, CDR1 is SGDLS and CDR2 is YYNGEE. The V gene lost 3 bases and the J gene lost 7 bases, with 10 bases spanning the gap. The CDR3 covers 13 residues. The CDR3: CASSDETGGELFF. The CDR3 bases are TGTGCCAGCAGCGACGAAACAGGCGGGGAGCTGTTTTTT.

V gene TRBV5-1 combines with J gene TRBJ1-4; D gene unclear. V lost 4 bases and J lost 8, with 12 bases in between. The germline V gene encodes CDR1 SGHRS and CDR2 YFSETQ. The CDR3 is made up of 13 amino acids. The CDR3 nucleotides read TGCGCCAGCAGCGGCGGTGGGCGAGAAAAACTGTTTTTT. This translates into CASSGGGREKLFF.

This chain uses TRBV20-1 with TRBJ1-1; D gene unclear. The CDR3 contains 11 residues. CDR1 DFQATT and CDR2 SNEGSKA come from the germline V gene (reference sequence). V gave up 0 bases and J gave up 8 bases, with 7 bases separating them. CDR3 sequence (DNA): TGCAGTGCTAGAGATGCCAGGGAAGCTTTCTTT. It is translated as CSARDAREAFF.

This clonotype has just a few counts. The chain is built from TRBV9 and TRBJ1-1; a possible D gene is TRBD1 (5 bases). This CDR3 comprises 14 residues. The germline gives CDR1 SGDLS, CDR2 YYNGEE. V dropped 6 bases and J dropped 4 bases, with 16 bases sitting between them. The CDR3, as DNA: TGTGCCAGCACCCCCCCGGGCAGGGCCACTGAAGCTTTCTTT. Its translation: CASTPPGRATEAFF. Full variable domain (outside the CDR3, taken from reference TRBV9 and TRBJ1-1): DSGVTQTPKHLITATGQRVTLRCSPRSGDLSVYWYQQSLDQGLQFLIQYYNGEERAKGNILERFSAQQFPDLHSELNLSSLELGDSALYFCASTPPGRATEAFFGQGTRLTVV.

There are many counts of this clonotype. The V call is TRBV7-9, the J call TRBJ2-5; D gene ambiguous. The CDR3 spans 15 residues. Trimming removed 2 bases at V and 5 bases at J, with 15 bases between. Germline-derived CDR1 and CDR2 are SEHNR and FQNEAQ (reference sequence). CDR3 in amino acids: CASSLTGRTDETQYF. CDR3 bases: TGTGCCAGCAGCTTAACGGGCCGGACCGATGAGACCCAGTACTTC.

This rearrangement joins TRBV20-1 to TRBJ1-5; D is perhaps TRBD1 (6 bases). Germline loops: CDR1 DFQATT, CDR2 SNEGSKA (reference sequence). The length of the CDR3 is 15 residues. The V gene lost 4 bases and the J gene lost 6 bases, with 19 bases spanning the gap. CDR3 sequence (DNA): TGCAGTGCTACAGGGGAAATAGGGGCTATTCAGCCCCAGCATTTT. This gives the protein CSATGEIGAIQPQHF.